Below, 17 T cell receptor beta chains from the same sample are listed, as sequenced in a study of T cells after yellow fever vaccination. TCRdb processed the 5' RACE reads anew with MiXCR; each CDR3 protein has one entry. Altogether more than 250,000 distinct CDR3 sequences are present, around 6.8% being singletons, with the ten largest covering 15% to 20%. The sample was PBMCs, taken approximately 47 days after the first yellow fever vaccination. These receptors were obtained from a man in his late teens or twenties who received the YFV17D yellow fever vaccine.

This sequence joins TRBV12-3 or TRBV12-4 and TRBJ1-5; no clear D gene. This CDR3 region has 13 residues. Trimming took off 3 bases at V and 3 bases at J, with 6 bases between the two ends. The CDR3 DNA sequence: TGTGCCAGCAGTTTTGGGGACAATCAGCCCCAGCATTTT. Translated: CASSFGDNQPQHF.

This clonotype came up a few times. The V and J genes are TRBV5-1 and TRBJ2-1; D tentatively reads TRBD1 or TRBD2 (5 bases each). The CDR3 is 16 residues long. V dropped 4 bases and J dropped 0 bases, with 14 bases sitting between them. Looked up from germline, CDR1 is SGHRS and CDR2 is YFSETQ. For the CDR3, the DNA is TGCGCCAGCAGCGAGAGGACTGACAGCTCCTACAATGAGCAGTTCTTC. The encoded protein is CASSERTDSSYNEQFF.

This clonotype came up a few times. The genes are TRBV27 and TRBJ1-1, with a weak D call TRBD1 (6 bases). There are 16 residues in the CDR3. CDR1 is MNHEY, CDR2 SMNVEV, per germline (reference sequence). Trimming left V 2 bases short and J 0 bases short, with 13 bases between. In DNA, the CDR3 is TGTGCCAGCAGTTTAAGACAGGCCTTCATGAACACTGAAGCTTTCTTT. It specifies CASSLRQAFMNTEAFF.

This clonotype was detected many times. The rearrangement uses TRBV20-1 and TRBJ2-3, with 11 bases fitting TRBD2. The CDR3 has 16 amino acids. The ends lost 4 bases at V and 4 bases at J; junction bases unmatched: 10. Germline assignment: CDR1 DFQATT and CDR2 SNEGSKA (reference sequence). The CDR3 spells CSATPLAGGRADTQYF. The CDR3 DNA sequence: TGCAGTGCTACCCCCTTAGCGGGGGGGCGGGCAGATACGCAGTATTTT.

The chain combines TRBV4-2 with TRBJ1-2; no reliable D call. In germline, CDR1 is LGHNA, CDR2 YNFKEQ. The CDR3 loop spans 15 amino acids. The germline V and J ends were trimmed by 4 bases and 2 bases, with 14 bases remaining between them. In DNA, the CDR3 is TGTGCCAGCAGCCCCAGTTTGGGGATGAACTATGGCTACACCTTC. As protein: CASSPSLGMNYGYTF.

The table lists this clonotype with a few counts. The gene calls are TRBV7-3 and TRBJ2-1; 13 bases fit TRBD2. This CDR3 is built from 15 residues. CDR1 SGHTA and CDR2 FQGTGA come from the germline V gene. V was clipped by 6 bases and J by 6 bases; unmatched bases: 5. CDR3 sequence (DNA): TGTGCCAGCAGGCGTACTAGCGGGGGGGCCAATGAGCAGTTCTTC. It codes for CASRRTSGGANEQFF.

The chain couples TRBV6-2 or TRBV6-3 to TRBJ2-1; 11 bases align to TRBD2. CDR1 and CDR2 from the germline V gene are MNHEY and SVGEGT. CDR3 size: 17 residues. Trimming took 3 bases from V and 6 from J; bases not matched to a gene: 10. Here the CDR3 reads CASSYLKTSGVVNEQFF. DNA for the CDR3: TGTGCCAGCAGTTATCTCAAGACTAGCGGGGTTGTCAATGAGCAGTTCTTC.

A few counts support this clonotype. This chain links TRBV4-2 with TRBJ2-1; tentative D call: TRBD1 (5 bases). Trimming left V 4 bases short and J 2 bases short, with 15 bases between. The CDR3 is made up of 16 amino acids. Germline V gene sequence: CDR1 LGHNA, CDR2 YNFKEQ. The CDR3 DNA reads TGTGCCAGCAGCCTCGACAGTGGGCCCACCTACAATGAGCAGTTCTTC. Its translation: CASSLDSGPTYNEQFF.

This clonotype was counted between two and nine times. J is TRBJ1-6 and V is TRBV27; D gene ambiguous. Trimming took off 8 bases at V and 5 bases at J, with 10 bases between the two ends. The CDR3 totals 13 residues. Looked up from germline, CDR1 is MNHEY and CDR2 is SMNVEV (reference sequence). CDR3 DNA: TGTGCCAGCGGCCTCGCGCATAATTCACCCCTCCACTTT. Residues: CASGLAHNSPLHF.

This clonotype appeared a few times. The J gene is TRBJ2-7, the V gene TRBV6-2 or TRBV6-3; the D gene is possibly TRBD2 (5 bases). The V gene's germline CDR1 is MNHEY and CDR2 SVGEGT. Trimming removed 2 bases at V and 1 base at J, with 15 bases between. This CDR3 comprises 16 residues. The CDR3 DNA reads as TGTGCCAGCAGTTACCGCCGACACGCGGGTTCCTACGAGCAGTACTTC. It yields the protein CASSYRRHAGSYEQYF.

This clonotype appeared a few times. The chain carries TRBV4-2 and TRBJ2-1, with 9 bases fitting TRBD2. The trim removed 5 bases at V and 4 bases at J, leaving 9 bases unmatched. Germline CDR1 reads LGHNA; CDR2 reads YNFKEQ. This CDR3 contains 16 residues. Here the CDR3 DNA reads TGTGCCAGCAGCTCCGCAAGCGGGGGGCTATACAATGAGCAGTTCTTC. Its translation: CASSSASGGLYNEQFF.

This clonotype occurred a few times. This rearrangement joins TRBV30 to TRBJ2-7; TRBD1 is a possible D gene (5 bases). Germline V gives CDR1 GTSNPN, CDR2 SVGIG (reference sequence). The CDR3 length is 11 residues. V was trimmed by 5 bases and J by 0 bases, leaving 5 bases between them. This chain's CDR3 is CAWGHSYEQYF. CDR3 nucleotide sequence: TGTGCCTGGGGACACTCCTACGAGCAGTACTTC.

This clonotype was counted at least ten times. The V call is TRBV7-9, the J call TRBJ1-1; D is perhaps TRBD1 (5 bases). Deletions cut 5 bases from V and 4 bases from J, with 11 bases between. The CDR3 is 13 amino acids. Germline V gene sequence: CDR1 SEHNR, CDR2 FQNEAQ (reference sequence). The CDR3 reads CASSPRGSTEAFF. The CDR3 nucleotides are TGTGCCAGCAGCCCACGGGGGAGCACTGAAGCTTTCTTT.

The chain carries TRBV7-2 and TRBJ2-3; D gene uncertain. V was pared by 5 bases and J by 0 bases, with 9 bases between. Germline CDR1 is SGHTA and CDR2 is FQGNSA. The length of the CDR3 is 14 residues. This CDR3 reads CASSRPLSTDTQYF. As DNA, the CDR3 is TGTGCCAGCAGCCGACCCCTCAGCACAGATACGCAGTATTTT.

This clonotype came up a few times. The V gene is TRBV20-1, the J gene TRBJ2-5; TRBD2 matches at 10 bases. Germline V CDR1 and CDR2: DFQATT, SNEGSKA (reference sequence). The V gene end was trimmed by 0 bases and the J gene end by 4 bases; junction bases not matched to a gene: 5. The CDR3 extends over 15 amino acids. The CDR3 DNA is TGCAGTGCTAGAGATCAAGCGGGGGGGACAGAGACCCAGTACTTC. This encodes CSARDQAGGTETQYF.

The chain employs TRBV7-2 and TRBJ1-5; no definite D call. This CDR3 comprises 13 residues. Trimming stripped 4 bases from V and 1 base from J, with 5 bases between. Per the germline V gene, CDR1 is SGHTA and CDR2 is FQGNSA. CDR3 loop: CASSSWSNQPQHF. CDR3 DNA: TGTGCCAGCAGCTCCTGGAGCAATCAGCCCCAGCATTTT.

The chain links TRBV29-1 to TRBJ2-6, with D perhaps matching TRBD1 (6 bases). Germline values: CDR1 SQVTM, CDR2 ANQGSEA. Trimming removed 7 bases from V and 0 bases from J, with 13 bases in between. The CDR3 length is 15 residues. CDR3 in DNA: TGCAGCGCATTACAGGGCTACTCTGGGGCCAACGTCCTGACTTTC. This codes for CSALQGYSGANVLTF.